A single sample gave rise to the 21 T cell receptor beta chains below, sequenced in a study of T-cell memory formation after mild COVID-19. TCRdb processed the 5' RACE reads anew with MiXCR; each CDR3 protein has one entry. In the table there are 300,000 to 350,000 distinct CDR3 sequences, 15% to 20% of which are singletons. Material for sequencing was PBMCs or a T cell subset sorted from them (not recorded which). The receptors come from a man aged 18-30 years who had mild COVID-19 (a few samples of this study predate the infection). Cell type and time point are not known.

In this sample, this clonotype turned up a few times. The CDR3: CASSPSSGGENEQFF. As DNA, the CDR3 is TGTGCCAGCTCACCGTCCAGCGGGGGGGAAAATGAGCAGTTCTTC. The chain combines TRBV18 with TRBJ2-1; 10 positions match TRBD2. The trim removed 3 bases at V and 7 bases at J, leaving 6 bases unmatched. This CDR3 contains 15 residues. The germline gives CDR1 KGHSH, CDR2 LQKENI. Complete variable domain (other parts from reference TRBV18 and TRBJ2-1): NAGVMQNPRHLVRRRGQEARLRCSPMKGHSHVYWYRQLPEEGLKFMVYLQKENIIDESGMPKERFSAEFPKEGPSILRIQQVVRGDSAAYFCASSPSSGGENEQFFGPGTRLTVL.

This clonotype was counted only a few times. This chain links TRBV7-2 with TRBJ2-3; TRBD2 agrees at 9 bases. Per germline, CDR1 SGHTA and CDR2 FQGNSA. This CDR3 contains 17 residues. Trimming cost V 4 bases and J 2 bases; bases outside gene matches: 10. The CDR3 coding sequence is TGTGCCAGCAGCTATACCTGGGCGGGGGGGATCACAGATACGCAGTATTTT. Its translation is CASSYTWAGGITDTQYF.

CDR3 coding DNA: TGTGCCAGCAGCCCCATTGCGGGGATGAACACTGAAGCTTTCTTT. Protein product: CASSPIAGMNTEAFF. The V and J genes are TRBV7-3 and TRBJ1-1; D unresolved. V was cut by 5 bases and J by 0 bases, with 13 bases left in between. The CDR3 has 15 amino acids. Germline CDR1 is SGHTA and CDR2 is FQGTGA.

The sample holds many counts of this clonotype. The chain joins TRBV7-2 to TRBJ1-2; the match to TRBD1 covers 10 bases. After removal of 1 base from V and 4 bases from J, the junction contained 0 bases not matched to a gene. The CDR3 sequence is 14 residues long. Germline CDR1 reads SGHTA; CDR2 reads FQGNSA. CDR3 sequence reads: CASSLGTGGYGYTF. The CDR3 DNA sequence: TGTGCCAGCAGCTTAGGGACAGGGGGCTATGGCTACACCTTC.

This clonotype was detected a few times. V usage is TRBV18 and J usage is TRBJ2-7, with TRBD2 matching over 8 bases. CDR3 size: 14 residues. The junction had 6 bases not matched to a gene; V was cut back by 8 bases and J by 0 bases. CDR1 is KGHSH, CDR2 LQKENI, per germline. In DNA form, the CDR3 reads TGTGCCAGCCACCCGGGACTAGGCTCCTACGAGCAGTACTTC. This sequence encodes CASHPGLGSYEQYF.

V usage is TRBV9 and J usage is TRBJ1-2, with no clear D. V shed 4 bases and J shed 8 bases, with 9 bases lying between them. Germline loops: CDR1 SGDLS, CDR2 YYNGEE. This CDR3 has 11 residues. For the CDR3, the DNA is TGTGCCAGCAGCCCGGGGTGGGGCTACACCTTC. Its translation is CASSPGWGYTF.

The V call is TRBV20-1, the J call TRBJ1-1; D might be TRBD1 (6 bases). Germline V gene sequence: CDR1 DFQATT, CDR2 SNEGSKA (reference sequence). The length of the CDR3 is 13 residues. Trimming pared 0 bases from V and 3 bases from J, leaving 8 bases between. Written as DNA, the CDR3 is TGCAGTGCTAGAGAGCAGGGGTACACTGAAGCTTTCTTT. Residues: CSAREQGYTEAFF.

The chain has TRBV5-5 and TRBJ1-3; D unclear. Trimming took 2 bases from V and 2 from J, leaving 11 bases between them. The length of the CDR3 is 15 residues. Germline V gene data show CDR1 as SGHKS and CDR2 as YYEKEE (reference sequence). The CDR3 here is CASSFYAPPGNTIYF. In DNA, the CDR3 is TGTGCCAGCAGCTTCTACGCTCCACCTGGAAACACCATATATTTT. Drawing the rest from reference TRBV5-5 and TRBJ1-3, the complete variable domain is DAGVTQSPTHLIKTRGQQVTLRCSPISGHKSVSWYQQVLGQGPQFIFQYYEKEERGRGNFPDRFSARQFPNYSSELNVNALLLGDSALYLCASSFYAPPGNTIYFGEGSWLTVV.

This clonotype came up a few times. This chain links TRBV7-6 with TRBJ2-2, with a possible D match to TRBD2 (5 bases). CDR3 length: 15 residues. The V gene's germline CDR1 is SGHVS and CDR2 FNYEAQ. The germline V and J ends were trimmed by 4 bases and 1 base, with 10 bases remaining between them. For the CDR3, the DNA is TGTGCCAGCAGCTCCGAGGCGGGGAACACCGGGGAGCTGTTTTTT. Residues: CASSSEAGNTGELFF.

The chain's CDR3 is CASSCYRVRKNTEAFF. DNA of the CDR3: TGTGCCAGCAGCTGCTACAGGGTACGGAAGAACACTGAAGCTTTCTTT. This chain uses TRBV7-9 with TRBJ1-1, with D possibly being TRBD1 (6 bases). V was trimmed by 4 bases and J by 1 base, leaving 16 bases between them. This CDR3 spans 16 amino acids. CDR1 is SEHNR, CDR2 FQNEAQ, per germline (reference sequence).

There are a few counts of this clonotype. This chain joins TRBV5-1 and TRBJ1-2, with 9 positions matching TRBD1. Germline assignment: CDR1 SGHRS and CDR2 YFSETQ. This CDR3 has 14 residues. Trimming removed 3 bases from V and 2 bases from J; junction bases left unmatched: 2. This CDR3 reads CASSWGTGNYGYTF. In DNA form, the CDR3 reads TGCGCCAGCAGCTGGGGGACAGGGAACTATGGCTACACCTTC.

The chain carries TRBV5-1 and TRBJ2-7; D is perhaps TRBD1 (5 bases). Looked up from germline, CDR1 is SGHRS and CDR2 is YFSETQ. The V gene lost 0 bases and the J gene lost 2 bases, with 12 bases spanning the gap. CDR3 size: 15 residues. CDR3: CASSLGTTGAYEQYF. CDR3 in DNA: TGCGCCAGCAGCTTGGGTACAACAGGTGCCTACGAGCAGTACTTC.

This clonotype was detected only a few times. The chain links TRBV12-3 or TRBV12-4 to TRBJ2-7; 7 bases are shared with TRBD2. This CDR3 spans 13 amino acids. V lost 3 bases and J lost 3; bases outside the gene matches: 2. The CDR3 sequence: CASSLRENYEQYF. The CDR3 region has the DNA TGTGCCAGCAGTTTGCGGGAGAACTACGAGCAGTACTTC.

This clonotype came up many times. The CDR3 protein is CASGAFGTQYF. CDR3 nucleotide sequence: TGTGCCAGCGGGGCCTTCGGGACCCAGTACTTC. The rearrangement links TRBV6-2 or TRBV6-3 to TRBJ2-5; D may be TRBD1 (5 bases). CDR3 length equals 11 residues. The germline CDR1 and CDR2 sequences are MNHEY and SVGEGT. Trimming removed 8 bases from V and 7 bases from J, with 11 bases in between.

V is TRBV7-2 and J is TRBJ1-2; weak D call: TRBD1 (5 bases). The CDR3 contains 14 residues. CDR1 is SGHTA and CDR2 is FQGNSA in the germline V gene. The V end was cut by 1 base, the J end by 10 bases, with 16 bases between. CDR3 loop: CASSLETAGRDYTF. DNA of the CDR3: TGTGCCAGCAGCTTAGAAACCGCGGGGCGGGACTACACCTTC.

V and J are TRBV6-2 or TRBV6-3 and TRBJ1-5; D is undetermined. The CDR3 totals 14 residues. Germline V CDR1 and CDR2: MNHEY, SVGEGT. Trimming removed 4 bases from V and 0 bases from J, with 7 bases in between. The CDR3 here is CASSWGNSNQPQHF. The DNA for the CDR3 is TGTGCCAGCAGTTGGGGAAATAGCAATCAGCCCCAGCATTTT.

The chain joins TRBV7-2 to TRBJ2-5, with TRBD1 matching over 9 bases. CDR1 is SGHTA and CDR2 is FQGNSA in the germline V gene. Germline trimming cut 5 bases from V and 3 bases from J; bases unmatched to any gene: 7. The CDR3 has 15 residues. This CDR3 reads CASSGRDREEETQYF. The CDR3 DNA reads TGTGCCAGCAGCGGTCGGGACAGGGAAGAAGAGACCCAGTACTTC. Full variable domain (remainder filled in from reference TRBV7-2 and TRBJ2-5): GAGVSQSPSNKVTEKGKDVELRCDPISGHTALYWYRQSLGQGLEFLIYFQGNSAPDKSGLPSDRFSAERTGGSVSTLTIQRTQQEDSAVYLCASSGRDREEETQYFGPGTRLLVL.

The genes are TRBV7-2 and TRBJ2-7, with a tentative D call TRBD2 (7 bases). The germline V and J ends were trimmed by 3 bases and 0 bases, with 21 bases remaining between them. The CDR3 extends over 18 amino acids. Germline V gene data show CDR1 as SGHTA and CDR2 as FQGNSA. The CDR3, as DNA: TGTGCCAGCAGCTTTTCCCGGGGGGAGTCAGGGGACTCCTACGAGCAGTACTTC. Translating gives CASSFSRGESGDSYEQYF.

This clonotype has a handful of counts. This chain links TRBV20-1 with TRBJ1-6; D not certain. CDR3 size: 12 residues. In germline, CDR1 is DFQATT, CDR2 SNEGSKA (reference sequence). V was clipped by 4 bases and J by 10 bases, with 11 bases between them. For the CDR3, the DNA is TGCAGTGCTATCGAGGGTGGGTCACCCCTCCACTTT. It yields the protein CSAIEGGSPLHF.

V and J are TRBV6-5 and TRBJ1-5, with a possible D match to TRBD1 (5 bases). Germline V gene lookup returns CDR1 MNHEY and CDR2 SVGAGI. V was trimmed by 7 bases and J by 8 bases, leaving 9 bases between them. This CDR3 contains 11 residues. For the CDR3, the DNA is TGTGCCAGCACCAAAGGGGAGCCCCAGCATTTT. Translation gives CASTKGEPQHF.

The J gene is TRBJ1-1, the V gene TRBV5-1; D not resolved. The germline V and J ends were trimmed by 4 bases and 7 bases, with 11 bases remaining between them. Germline V gives CDR1 SGHRS, CDR2 YFSETQ. There are 12 residues in the CDR3. CDR3 region: CASSANPSEAFF. Written as DNA, the CDR3 is TGCGCCAGCAGCGCCAACCCTAGTGAAGCTTTCTTT.